This T cell receptor (beta chain) was recovered during a study of OX40 agonist ivuxolimab in advanced cancers. As for the study in general: Ivuxolimab is a fully human IgG2 antibody that activates OX40 (CD134). Patients were dosed intravenously with ivuxolimab at 0.01 to 10 mg/kg every 2 weeks. Three patients had partial responses: one hepatocellular carcinoma, two cutaneous melanoma. Study outcomes and limitations: The study found that CD8+ T cells averaged more expanded clones than CD4+.

A note on this clone: Antigen unknown.

Here immunoSEQ multiplex PCR was the method, and the copy in TCRdb shows in-frame clones only, minus some. The sample has 65,000 to 95,000 clones; approximately 83% are singletons. Germline-derived CDR1 and CDR2 are SGHRS and YFSETQ. V dropped 4 bases and J dropped 6 bases, with 14 bases sitting between them. The CDR3 extends over 13 amino acids. The clonotype comes from an adult with an advanced solid tumor such as melanoma, head and neck, liver or kidney cancer. The genes are TRBV5-1 and TRBJ2-7; possibly TRBD1 for D (6 bases). The sample was CD4+ or CD8+ T cells sorted from blood, taken in a trial of the OX40 agonist ivuxolimab. The chain's CDR3 is CASSPQRGFEQYF. DNA for the CDR3: TGCGCCAGCAGCCCACAGAGGGGGTTCGAGCAGTACTTC. The full variable domain, rest sourced from reference TRBV5-1 and TRBJ2-7, is KAGVTQTPRYLIKTRGQQVTLSCSPISGHRSVSWYQQTPGQGLQFLFEYFSETQRNKGNFPGRFSGRQFSNSRSEMNVSTLELGDSALYLCASSPQRGFEQYFGPGTRLTVT.